This TCR beta chain was captured in a study of PD-1 blockade in classical Hodgkin lymphoma. For the study at large: Patients were given intravenous nivolumab, 3 mg/kg, every 2 weeks.

Libraries were prepared by immunoSEQ multiplex PCR; TCRdb keeps only in-frame clonotypes and omits some of them. The sample has thousands of clones, about four fifths seen once. Time point given: cycle 4 day 1 (C4D1), after more than 5 weeks of nivolumab. Every patient relapsed after autologous stem cell transplantation, and brentuximab vedotin exposure varied. Applied to thawed PBMCs, magnetic negative selection was the method used to isolate CD8+ T cells. As concerns this clone: Its matching antigen is unknown.

The length of the CDR3 is 16 residues. CDR1 and CDR2 (germline): LGHNA, YNFKEQ. V was shortened by 4 bases and J by 5 bases, with 18 bases between the two germline ends. Overall study findings and caveats: Newly diagnosed patients had baseline TCR diversity that was reportedly lower than that of healthy donors. While CD8+ TCR diversity did not rise significantly by C4D1, CD4+ TCR diversity did.

This material consisted of CD8+ T cells from blood, taken before the fourth cycle of nivolumab. The source of this sequence is a human donor with classical Hodgkin lymphoma. The V and J genes are TRBV4-2 and TRBJ2-1; possibly TRBD1 or TRBD2 for D (5 bases each). This CDR3 is CASSPSGAEVNNEQFF. The CDR3 region has the DNA TGTGCCAGCAGCCCCTCCGGGGCCGAAGTGAACAATGAGCAGTTCTTC.